This T cell receptor (beta chain) is drawn from a study of T cells in Graves' hyperthyroidism and ophthalmopathy (dated by TCRdb to the late 2010s). Background on the whole study: Peripheral blood samples were taken at initial diagnosis, before any treatment was given. A discovery cohort of about a hundred patients, about 44 with Graves' ophthalmopathy and over 55 with stable Graves' hyperthyroidism, was used to find distinguishing TCR V-J signatures. An independent validation cohort of fewer than 20 hyperthyroidism patients and more than 15 patients who later progressed to ophthalmopathy tested prospective prediction of ophthalmopathy. The 100 or so discovery patients were divided at random into training and test sets in a 7:3 ratio. In addition, the study compared T-cell repertoires in thyroid tissue and in blood from roughly 6 Graves' hyperthyroidism patients. Following sampling, methimazole starting at 30 mg daily was given to hyperthyroidism patients, and high-dose intravenous methylprednisolone was given to ophthalmopathy patients. TCR Vbeta CDR3 sequencing of 135 peripheral blood samples (approximately 44 ophthalmopathy, roughly 72 hyperthyroidism and approximately 17 progressor patients) is reported in the paper. What the study reported, not specific to this receptor: During validation, the model predicted progression to ophthalmopathy a median of about 6.3 months ahead of onset, with almost 71% sensitivity and roughly 75% specificity. Ophthalmopathy was separated from stable hyperthyroidism by a 13 V-J signature model, with 87.88% sensitivity and just over 81% specificity obtained in cross-validation and 80%/75% obtained in testing. Most expanded thyroid clonotypes (frequency above 0.001) were also detected in blood, suggesting blood repertoires may reflect thyroid immune responses. Sample size was not statistically predetermined, and investigators were not blinded to group allocation.

V sheds 5 bases and J sheds 6 bases, leaving 18 bases between their ends. Including the terminal cysteine and phenylalanine, the CDR3 comprises 15 residues. Of the read, only the CDR3 DNA is kept; its 45 bases are in frame from base 1. The germline V gene (reference sequence) gives CDR1 as MNHEY and CDR2 as SMNVEV. Amplification of TCR beta CDR3 regions was carried out from RNA transcripts. The TCR CDR3 was subjected to a first round of RT-PCR using the HTBI primer set and the Qiagen OneStep RT-PCR kit. Libraries were constructed in a second round of multiplex PCR, after which size selection and purification were performed. The libraries were sequenced on an Illumina HiSeq2000 using paired-end 100 bp reads. Per the original workflow: SOAPnuke was used to process the raw data, throwing out any read that contained adapters or uncalled bases, had a mean Phred below 15, or lacked an exact constant-primer or identifier match. High-quality paired reads were merged with COPE v1.2.5, and unique nucleotide sequences were defined as clonotypes. Clonotypes were aligned to IMGT TRBV, TRBD and TRBJ reference segments using MiTCR v1.1. The analysis included only V-J combinations with a frequency above 0.0001, which together covered over 98% of the repertoires. The TCS score was defined as the ratio of F50 (clonal expansion) to E x V (chaos), calculated using BLOSUM62-based TCRdist between CDR3 peptides within each V-J. Welch's t-statistics and random forest reduced fewer than 550 V-J features to 10 to 15, which were used in a naive Bayes classifier (R e1071). TCRdb trimmed public reads at Q25 via fastp, called clones via MiXCR and kept in-frame beta chains. Entries that share a CDR3 protein sequence are merged under the most common genes and DNA. The V and J calls follow TCRdb's processing rather than the paper's. The table for this sample lists over 650,000 distinct CDR3 sequences; over 15% of them were counted only once. The ten largest clones capture around 7.7% of the sample.

In its sample, this clonotype was seen many times. Its antigen is unknown. Per-base qualities were not stored, and no clone one base away is much larger. Stable Graves' hyperthyroidism was defined as the absence of progression to ophthalmopathy over 18 months of follow-up. The hyperthyroidism patients were between 18 and 65 years old and newly diagnosed, with a disease duration of less than 2 months. Any patient with an uncontrolled infection, another autoimmune disease, pregnancy or lactation was excluded. Diagnoses were established on the basis of clinical symptoms, serum thyroxine and TRAb, thyroid ultrasound, and orbital computed tomography. PBMCs were isolated from 10 ml of fresh peripheral blood by Ficoll-Paque density gradient centrifugation. Trizol reagent was used to extract total RNA, and RNA quality was then checked on an Agilent 2100 Bioanalyzer.

Recombination connected TRBV27 to TRBJ2-3; the D gene cannot be resolved reliably. Specimen: blood. This TCR was sampled from a young man with Graves' hyperthyroidism. The nucleotides are TGTGCCAGCAGTACACACAGCGACGCGGCGGATACGCAGTATTTT. It translates as CASSTHSDAADTQYF.